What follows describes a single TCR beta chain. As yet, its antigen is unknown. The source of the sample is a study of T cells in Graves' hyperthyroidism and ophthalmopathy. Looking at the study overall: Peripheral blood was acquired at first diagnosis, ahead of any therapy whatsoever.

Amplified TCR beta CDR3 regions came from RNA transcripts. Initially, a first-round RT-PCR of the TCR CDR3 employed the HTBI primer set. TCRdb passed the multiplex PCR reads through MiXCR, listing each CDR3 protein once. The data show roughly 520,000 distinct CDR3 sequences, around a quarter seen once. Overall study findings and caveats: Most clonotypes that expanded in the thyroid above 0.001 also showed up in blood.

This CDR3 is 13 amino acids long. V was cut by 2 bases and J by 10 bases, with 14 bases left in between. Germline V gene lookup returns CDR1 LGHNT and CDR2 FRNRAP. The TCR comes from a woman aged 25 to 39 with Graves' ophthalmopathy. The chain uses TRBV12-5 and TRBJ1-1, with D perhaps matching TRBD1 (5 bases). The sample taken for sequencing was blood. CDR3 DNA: TGTGCTAGTGGTTTGTCCCAGGGTGAAGGAGCTTTCTTT. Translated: CASGLSQGEGAFF.